Listed below are T cell receptor beta chains from one sample, sequenced in a study of PD-1 blockade in classical Hodgkin lymphoma. The protocol was immunoSEQ multiplex PCR, while the TCRdb copy is restricted to in-frame clones and leaves out a portion. This sample has about 64,000 clones, with around 90% found just once. The starting material was peripheral blood mononuclear cells (PBMCs), obtained before the fourth cycle of nivolumab. These receptors all stem from a human donor with classical Hodgkin lymphoma. CDR3s leave out the opening cysteine and the closing phenylalanine or tryptophan.

TRBV5-4	TRBJ2-7	ASSTGLATYEQY
TRBV7-3	TRBJ2-3	ASIHRPGTGWY
TRBV28	TRBJ2-7	ASSPPDRDEQY
TRBV19	TRBJ2-7	ASSGRTSGKYEQY
TRBV15	TRBJ2-7	ATSTDYYEQY
TRBV4-1	TRBJ2-5	ASSQGLAEKTQY
TRBV27	TRBJ1-5	ASSLRGTGYNQPQH
TRBV9	TRBJ1-4	ASSVGGPSPNEKLF
TRBV19	TRBJ1-4	ASTPDRGKEKLF
TRBV5-5	TRBJ2-1	ASSKGQGLLNEQF
TRBV2	TRBJ2-7	ASSEFTSGGSYEQY
TRBV6-5	TRBJ2-7	ASRGGQGSYEQY
TRBV18	TRBJ1-5	ASSQTDSNQPQH
TRBV2	TRBJ2-2	ASKPDRANTGELF
TRBV18	TRBJ1-1	ASSPVQGGNTEAF
TRBV11-2	TRBJ1-4	ASSRGREKLF
TRBV5-4	TRBJ2-6	ASSHGRSGRASGANVLT
TRBV5-1	TRBJ2-5	ASSVTGFEETQY
TRBV10-3	TRBJ1-1	AISESWENTEAF
TRBV10-3	TRBJ1-5	AISEDSLGPQH
TRBV6-1	TRBJ1-6	ASISGTQFNSPLH
TRBV28	TRBJ1-1	ASSLSVGTEAF
TRBV7-5	TRBJ1-2	ASPSPGQLLTNYGYT
TRBV6-4	TRBJ2-7	ATYPSGFGSYEQY
TRBV6-6	TRBJ2-4	ASSYSNLGAKNIQY
TRBV10-3	TRBJ2-1	AIMATSGDDEQF
TRBV5-8	TRBJ2-3	ASSLRGSAQY
TRBV7-9	TRBJ2-1	ASSFSSYNEQF
TRBV28	TRBJ2-3	ASRQTFGTSESTDTQY
TRBV27	TRBJ2-7	ASSFGGQTYEQY
TRBV7-2	TRBJ2-5	ASSSRGTQETQY
TRBV7-2	TRBJ2-7	ASSYTSAYEQY
TRBV7-9	TRBJ2-1	ASSMPGLAGVEGYNEQF